Sequencing of this T cell receptor beta chain was carried out in a study of identical twins. TCRdb itself ran the 5' RACE reads through MiXCR, one entry per CDR3 protein. The sample consists of hundreds of thousands of distinct CDR3 sequences, approximately 9% of them appearing once. Trimming at V came to 6 bases and at J to 7 bases, leaving 15 bases not matched to a gene. This CDR3 spans 19 amino acids. Germline CDR1 MNHEY, CDR2 SVGAGI. These data were also reused for a study on yellow fever vaccine responses in identical twins.

The sequenced material came from PBMCs. V and J are TRBV6-5 and TRBJ2-2; 15 nucleotides align to TRBD2. The source of this sequence is a woman aged 18-29 years in good health. The CDR3 DNA reads TGTGCCAGCAGCTCCTCCGGACTAGCGGGAGGGGGTCCCAGCGGGGAGCTGTTTTTT. Encoded protein: CASSSSGLAGGGPSGELFF.